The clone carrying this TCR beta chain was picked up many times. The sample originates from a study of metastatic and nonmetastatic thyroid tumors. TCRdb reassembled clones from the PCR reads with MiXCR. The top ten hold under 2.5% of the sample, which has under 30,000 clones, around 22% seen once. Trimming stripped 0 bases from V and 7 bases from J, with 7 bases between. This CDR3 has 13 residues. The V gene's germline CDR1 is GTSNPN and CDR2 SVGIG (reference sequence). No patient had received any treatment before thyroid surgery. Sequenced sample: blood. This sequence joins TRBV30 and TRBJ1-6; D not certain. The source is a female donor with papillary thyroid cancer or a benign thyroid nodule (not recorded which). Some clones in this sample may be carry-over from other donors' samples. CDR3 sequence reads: CAWSVNPNSPLHF. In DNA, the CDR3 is TGTGCCTGGAGTGTTAATCCGAATTCACCCCTCCACTTT.